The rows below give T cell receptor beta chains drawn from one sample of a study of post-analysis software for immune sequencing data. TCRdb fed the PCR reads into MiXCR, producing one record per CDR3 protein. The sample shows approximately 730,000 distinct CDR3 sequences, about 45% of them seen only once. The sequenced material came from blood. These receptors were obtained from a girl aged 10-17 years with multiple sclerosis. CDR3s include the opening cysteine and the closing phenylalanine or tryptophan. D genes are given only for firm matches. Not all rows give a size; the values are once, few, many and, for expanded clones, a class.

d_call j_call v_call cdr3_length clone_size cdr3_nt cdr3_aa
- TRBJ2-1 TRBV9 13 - TGTGCAAGCCAGACGATCGGGCTCAATGAGCAGTTCTTC CASQTIGLNEQFF
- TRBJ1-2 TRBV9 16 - TGTGCCAGCAGCGTAGGCCGGGACGGAGCCCTAGGTGGCTACACCTTC CASSVGRDGALGGYTF
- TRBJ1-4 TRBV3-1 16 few TGTGCCAGCAGCCAGGCCCAGGGGAGGATTAATGAAAAACTGTTTTTT CASSQAQGRINEKLFF
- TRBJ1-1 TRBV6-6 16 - TGTGCCAGCAGTTACTCGTCCGGGACACCGAACACTGAAGCTTTCTTT CASSYSSGTPNTEAFF
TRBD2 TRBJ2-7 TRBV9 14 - TGTGCCAGCACCCCACTAGCGGGAGCTGGCGAGCAGTACTTC CASTPLAGAGEQYF
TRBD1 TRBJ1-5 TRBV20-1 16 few TGCAGTGCTAGAGGCGGGACAGAGTTTAGCAATCAGCCCCAGCATTTT CSARGGTEFSNQPQHF
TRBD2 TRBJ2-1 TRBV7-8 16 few TGTGCCAGCAGCTTAGTCCAGGGACTAGCCTCCAATGAGCAGTTCTTC CASSLVQGLASNEQFF
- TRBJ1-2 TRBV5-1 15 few TGCGCCAGCAGCGTAGAATCAGGGGAAGTGGCTGGCTACACCTTC CASSVESGEVAGYTF
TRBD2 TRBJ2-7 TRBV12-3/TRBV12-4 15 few TGTGCCAGCAGTTTAAGGGACTACCAAATCTACGAGCAGTACTTC CASSLRDYQIYEQYF
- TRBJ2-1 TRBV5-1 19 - TGCGCCAGCAGCTTGGCCCCCTCGGTGCTAGCGAAAAGCGGGAATGAGCAGTTCTTC CASSLAPSVLAKSGNEQFF
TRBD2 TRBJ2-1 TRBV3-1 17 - TGTGCCAGCAGCCAACCTCCACTAGCGGGAGCCTACAATGAGCAGTTCTTC CASSQPPLAGAYNEQFF
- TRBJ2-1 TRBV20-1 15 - TGCAGTGCTAGAGATCTGGCGGGACGACGGGGTGAGCAGTTCTTC CSARDLAGRRGEQFF
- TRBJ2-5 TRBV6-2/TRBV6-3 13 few TGTGCCAGCAAAAAGCGGTACCAAGAGACCCAGTACTTC CASKKRYQETQYF
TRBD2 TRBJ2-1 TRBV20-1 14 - TGCAGTGCCTTAACCGGGAGGACCTACAATGAGCAGTTCTTC CSALTGRTYNEQFF
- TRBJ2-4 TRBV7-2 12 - TGTGCCAGCAGCTTAGAATTTAACATTCAGTACTTC CASSLEFNIQYF
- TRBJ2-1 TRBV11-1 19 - TGTGTCAGCAGCTTAGGTCCAGGGCTGGCTACACACTCCTACAATGAGCAGTTCTTC CVSSLGPGLATHSYNEQFF
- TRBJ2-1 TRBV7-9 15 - TGTGCCAGCAGCTCCACAAAGCGGCCGGCCAATGAGCAGTTCTTC CASSSTKRPANEQFF
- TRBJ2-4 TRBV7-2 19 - TGTGCCAGCAGCCCACAGCCGCGCTCAGGGCGGATAGCCAAAAACATTCAGTACTTC CASSPQPRSGRIAKNIQYF
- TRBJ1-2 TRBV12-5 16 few TGTGCTAGTGCCTTTTACGTTCGGGACGGAAACTATGGCTACACCTTC CASAFYVRDGNYGYTF
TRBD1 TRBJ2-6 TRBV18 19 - TGTGCCAGCTCACCACTTAGGACAGGGGGCCTCTCTGGGGCCAACGTCCTGACTTTC CASSPLRTGGLSGANVLTF
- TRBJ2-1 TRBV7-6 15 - TGTGCCAGCAGCTTAGACGGCGGGGCTTACAATGAGCAGTTCTTC CASSLDGGAYNEQFF
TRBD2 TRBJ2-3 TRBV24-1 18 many TGTGCCACCAGTGACCAATCCCTAGCGGGAGGGCCGACAGATACGCAGTATTTT CATSDQSLAGGPTDTQYF
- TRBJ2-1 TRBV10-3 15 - TGTGCCATCAGTAGGGGGGCGAAACCGATCAATGAGCAGTTCTTC CAISRGAKPINEQFF
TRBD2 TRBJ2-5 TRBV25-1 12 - TGTGCCAGCGGGGGGGTCCAGGGGACCCAGTACTTC CASGGVQGTQYF
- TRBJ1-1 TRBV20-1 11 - TGCAGTGCTGGGGGGGGCACTGAAGCTTTCTTT CSAGGGTEAFF
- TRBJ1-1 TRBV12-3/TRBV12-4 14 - TGTGCCAGCCGGATCTGGGTTTCGGGTACTGAAGCTTTCTTT CASRIWVSGTEAFF
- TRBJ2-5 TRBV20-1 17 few TGCAGTGCATACCCGGAATGGCCCACGGGTGGACAAGAGACCCAGTACTTC CSAYPEWPTGGQETQYF
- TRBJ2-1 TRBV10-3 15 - TGTGCCATCTCTAGCGCGAGTAGCGTAATGGGTGAGCAGTTCTTC CAISSASSVMGEQFF
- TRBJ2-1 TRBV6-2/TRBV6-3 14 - TGTGCCAGCAGCGTCTCTGTGGGGGGATCTGAGCAGTTCTTC CASSVSVGGSEQFF
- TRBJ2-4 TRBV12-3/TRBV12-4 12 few TGTGCCAGCAGTTTAGCAGAAAACATTCAGTACTTC CASSLAENIQYF
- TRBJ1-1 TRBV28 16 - TGTGCCAGCAGTCCTTATACGGGAGCCCCGAACACTGAAGCTTTCTTT CASSPYTGAPNTEAFF
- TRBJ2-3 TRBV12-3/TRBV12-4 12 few TGTGCCAGCAGTTTTAAGGGAAATACGCAGTATTTT CASSFKGNTQYF
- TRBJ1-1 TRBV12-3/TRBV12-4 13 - TGTGCCAGCAGTTTAGAGGCGGGGACTGAAGCTTTCTTT CASSLEAGTEAFF
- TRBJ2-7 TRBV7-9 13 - TGTGCCAGCAGCTCCCTGGCAGGGAACGAGCAGTACTTC CASSSLAGNEQYF
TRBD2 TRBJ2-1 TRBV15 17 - TGTGCCACCAGCGGCCCCCCCGAGCGGGAGGGACGCAATGAGCAGTTCTTC CATSGPPEREGRNEQFF
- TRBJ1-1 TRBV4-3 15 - TGCGCCAGCAGCCAAGTGGGGACCATGAACACTGAAGCTTTCTTT CASSQVGTMNTEAFF
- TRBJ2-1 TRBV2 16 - TGTGCCATCTACGGACCTAGCGTCGGGGGATACAATGAGCAGTTCTTC CAIYGPSVGGYNEQFF
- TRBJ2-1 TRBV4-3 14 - TGCGCCAGCAGCCTGGGACTCCCGGCGGATAAGCAGTTCTTC CASSLGLPADKQFF
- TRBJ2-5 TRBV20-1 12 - TGCAGTGCTATTCGACCCCAGGAGACCCAGTACTTC CSAIRPQETQYF
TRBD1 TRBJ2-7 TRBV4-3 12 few TGCGCCAGCAGCCGCGGACAGGGTCTACAGTACTTC CASSRGQGLQYF
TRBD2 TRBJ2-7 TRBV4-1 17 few TGCGCCAGCAGCCAAGTTGAGCCCAGCGGGAGACGCGGCGAGCAGTACTTC CASSQVEPSGRRGEQYF
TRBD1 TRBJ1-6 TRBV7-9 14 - TGTGCCAGCAGCTCCAGGGGGCCACAATCACCCCTCCACTTT CASSSRGPQSPLHF
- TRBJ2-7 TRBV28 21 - TGTGCCAGCAGAGGAGGGTCCAGACACCAGGGGGACTCACCCCGCTCCTACGAGCAGTACTTC CASRGGSRHQGDSPRSYEQYF
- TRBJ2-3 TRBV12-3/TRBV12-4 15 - TGTGCCAGCAGACCTACAGGAGGGCGCACAGATACGCAGTATTTT CASRPTGGRTDTQYF
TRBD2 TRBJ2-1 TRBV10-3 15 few TGTGCCATCAGGAGGGGCCCTTCTACTAGCGAAGAGCAGTTCTTC CAIRRGPSTSEEQFF
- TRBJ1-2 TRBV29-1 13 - TGCAGCGTTGTTGAGGGGCTGGACTATGGCTACACCTTC CSVVEGLDYGYTF
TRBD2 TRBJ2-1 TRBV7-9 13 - TGTGCCAGCAGCTCCCCCAGCGGGGATGAGCAGTTCTTC CASSSPSGDEQFF
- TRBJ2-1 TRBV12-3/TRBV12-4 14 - TGTGCCAGCAGTTTCCGCTCGACGGCCCATGAGCAGTTCTTC CASSFRSTAHEQFF
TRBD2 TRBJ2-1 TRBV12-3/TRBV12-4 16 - TGTGCCAGCAGCTCCGACCTAGCGGCCTCCTACGATGAGCAGTTCTTC CASSSDLAASYDEQFF
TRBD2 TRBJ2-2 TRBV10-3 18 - TGTGCCATCAGTGAACCAGCTCCGGGACTAGCGAACACCGGGGAGCGGTTTTTT CAISEPAPGLANTGERFF
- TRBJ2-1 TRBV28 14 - TGTGCCAGCACCTCCCCCTTCAGGGTCAATGAGCAGTTCTTC CASTSPFRVNEQFF
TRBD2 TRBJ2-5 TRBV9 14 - TGTGCCAGCAGCTTGCCCGGGACTAGCAATGAGCAGTACTTC CASSLPGTSNEQYF
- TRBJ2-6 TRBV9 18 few TGTGCCAGCAGCGTCGCGAGGGCCCCCGGCTCTGGGGCCAACGTCCTGACTTTC CASSVARAPGSGANVLTF
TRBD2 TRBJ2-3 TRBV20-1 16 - TGCAGTGCTAGGGGTGGGACTAGCGGTTCCGGCGATACGCAGTATTTT CSARGGTSGSGDTQYF
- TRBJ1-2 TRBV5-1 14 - TGCGCCAGCAGCTTCGGGGAGGGCAACTATGGCTACACCTTC CASSFGEGNYGYTF
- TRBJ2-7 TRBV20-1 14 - TGCAGTGCTAGAGCTAAGCGGAGTCCCTACGAGCAGTACTTC CSARAKRSPYEQYF
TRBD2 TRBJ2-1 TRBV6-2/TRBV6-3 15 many TGTGCCAGCAGTTTCCTGCCAGCGGGGAGACCCGAGCAGTTCTTC CASSFLPAGRPEQFF
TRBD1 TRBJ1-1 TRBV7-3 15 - TGTGCCAGCAGCCGGGACAGGGGTATGAACACTGAAGCTTTCTTT CASSRDRGMNTEAFF
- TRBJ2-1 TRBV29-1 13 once TGCAGCGCCGCATTGGGGGCCGACAATGAGCAGTTCTTC CSAALGADNEQFF
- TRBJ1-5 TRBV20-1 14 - TGCAGTGCGGAGAGCGCGGGGGGCAATCAGCCCCAGCATTTT CSAESAGGNQPQHF